This is a list of T cell receptor beta chains from one sample in a study of human T cells and chemical hapten exposure. TCRdb redid the calling of the RACE reads with MiXCR, one entry per CDR3 protein. The sample includes 70,000 or so distinct CDR3 sequences, over 8.5% of them seen just once. The material sequenced was whole blood, taken in connection with sensitization to the hapten diphenylcyclopropenone (DPC). The receptors derive from a woman aged 50 to 65 with alopecia areata. Some clones in this sample may be carry-over from other donors' samples. Both conserved end residues are part of each CDR3. A D gene is named only where the DNA matches it firmly. Clone sizes are given selectively: once, few, many, or a class where the clone is expanded.

v_gene	abundance	d_gene	j_gene	CDR3aa	CDR3nt
TRBV14	many	.	TRBJ2-2	CASSRTARPGELFF	TGTGCCAGCAGCCGTACTGCTAGGCCCGGGGAGCTGTTTTTT
TRBV20-1	.	.	TRBJ2-7	CSARDGAGSSYEQYF	TGCAGTGCTAGAGATGGGGCAGGGAGCTCCTACGAGCAGTACTTC
TRBV5-4	.	TRBD2	TRBJ2-7	CASGGGGTYEQYF	TGTGCCAGCGGCGGGGGTGGTACCTACGAGCAGTACTTC
TRBV28	many	.	TRBJ1-2	CASSFGGSYGYTF	TGTGCCAGCAGTTTCGGAGGGAGCTATGGCTACACCTTC
TRBV6-2/TRBV6-3	few	TRBD1	TRBJ1-2	CASNRPPGQGEGYTF	TGTGCCAGCAATAGACCCCCGGGACAGGGAGAGGGCTACACCTTC
TRBV21-1	many	.	TRBJ2-1	CASSNRSGENNEQFF	TGTGCCAGCAGCAACAGGAGCGGGGAGAACAATGAGCAGTTCTTC
TRBV6-5	many	TRBD1	TRBJ1-4	CASTEGTGYEKLFF	TGTGCCAGCACTGAAGGGACAGGGTACGAAAAACTGTTTTTT
TRBV19	.	.	TRBJ2-7	CASSIDGSGGTLNHEQYF	TGTGCCAGTAGTATAGATGGTTCCGGGGGTACCCTCAACCACGAGCAGTACTTC
TRBV2	.	.	TRBJ2-7	CASSRVEQYF	TGTGCCAGCTCCCGGGTCGAGCAGTACTTC
TRBV18	many	.	TRBJ2-3	CASSQGLTVTSTDTQYF	TGTGCCAGCTCACAAGGCCTAACGGTTACTAGCACAGATACGCAGTATTTT
TRBV12-3/TRBV12-4	many	TRBD1	TRBJ1-4	CASSLTGVGNEKLFF	TGTGCCAGCAGTTTAACAGGGGTGGGGAATGAAAAACTGTTTTTT
TRBV15	few	.	TRBJ2-4	CATSTKRGDTMTKNIQYF	TGTGCCACCAGCACCAAGAGGGGGGACACAATGACCAAAAACATTCAGTACTTC
TRBV29-1	many	.	TRBJ2-5	CSVGPGDRETQYF	TGCAGCGTGGGACCGGGAGACCGCGAGACCCAGTACTTC
TRBV7-6	.	.	TRBJ2-5	CASSFSNFQETQYF	TGTGCCAGCAGCTTTTCGAATTTCCAAGAGACCCAGTACTTC
TRBV3-1	many	TRBD1	TRBJ1-4	CASSHLTGLGEKLFF	TGTGCCAGCAGCCACTTGACAGGGCTTGGGGAAAAACTGTTTTTT
TRBV4-2	many	TRBD1	TRBJ1-1	CASSQDPGGWTEAFF	TGTGCCAGCAGCCAAGACCCAGGGGGTTGGACTGAAGCTTTCTTT
TRBV7-8	.	.	TRBJ2-1	CASSLNPLGPQFF	TGTGCCAGCAGCTTAAACCCCCTCGGCCCGCAGTTCTTC
TRBV19	.	TRBD1	TRBJ1-5	CASSRQGASQGQPQHF	TGTGCCAGTAGTCGTCAGGGGGCCTCACAGGGGCAGCCCCAGCATTTT
TRBV3-1	many	.	TRBJ2-5	CASSLKVETQYF	TGTGCCAGCAGCCTAAAGGTAGAGACCCAGTACTTC
TRBV4-1	many	.	TRBJ2-5	CASSQGWQVGSSAETQYF	TGCGCCAGCAGCCAAGGGTGGCAGGTTGGCTCCAGCGCGGAGACCCAGTACTTC
TRBV12-3/TRBV12-4	many	.	TRBJ2-3	CASSRTSPASTDTQYF	TGTGCCAGCAGTAGGACATCTCCCGCTAGCACAGATACGCAGTATTTT
TRBV12-3/TRBV12-4	.	TRBD2	TRBJ2-5	CASSSAGAETQYF	TGTGCCAGCAGTTCAGCGGGAGCAGAGACCCAGTACTTC
TRBV20-1	few	.	TRBJ2-7	CSARDRQETYEQYF	TGCAGTGCTAGAGATCGACAGGAGACCTACGAGCAGTACTTC
TRBV18	few	.	TRBJ1-3	CASSPTPAVDSGNTIYF	TGTGCCAGCTCACCTACACCGGCAGTTGACTCTGGAAACACCATATATTTT
TRBV19	few	.	TRBJ1-4	CASSMLAGTNEKLFF	TGTGCCAGTAGTATGCTAGCGGGGACTAATGAAAAACTGTTTTTT
TRBV7-9	.	TRBD1	TRBJ2-1	CASSSGQGSEQFF	TGTGCCAGCAGCTCGGGACAGGGGAGTGAGCAGTTCTTC
TRBV6-2/TRBV6-3	many	TRBD1	TRBJ2-1	CASSYRQGVSYNEQFF	TGTGCCAGCAGTTATCGACAGGGGGTCTCCTACAATGAGCAGTTCTTC
TRBV3-1	many	TRBD2	TRBJ2-3	CASSQGGTSGSTDTQYF	TGTGCCAGCAGCCAAGGTGGGACTAGCGGGAGCACAGATACGCAGTATTTT
TRBV10-2	many	TRBD1	TRBJ2-7	CASRTGTGRSYEQYF	TGCGCCAGCAGGACTGGGACAGGCCGCTCCTACGAGCAGTACTTC
TRBV28	few	.	TRBJ2-7	CASSPQPYEQYF	TGTGCCAGCAGCCCTCAGCCCTACGAGCAGTACTTC
TRBV2	.	TRBD1	TRBJ1-5	CASSEDRGYQPQHF	TGTGCCAGCAGTGAAGACAGGGGGTATCAGCCCCAGCATTTT
TRBV29-1	.	.	TRBJ2-5	CSLAVNQETQYF	TGCAGCTTAGCGGTAAACCAAGAGACCCAGTACTTC
TRBV5-1	few	.	TRBJ2-3	CASSFRLGGGTDTQYF	TGCGCCAGCAGCTTTCGACTAGGGGGAGGCACAGATACGCAGTATTTT
TRBV23-1	few	TRBD1	TRBJ1-2	CASSQSRGPRYTF	TGCGCCAGCAGTCAATCGAGGGGGCCTAGATACACCTTC
TRBV5-1	.	.	TRBJ2-7	CASSLHGGTYEQYF	TGCGCCAGCAGCTTGCACGGTGGAACCTACGAGCAGTACTTC
TRBV6-2/TRBV6-3	many	TRBD1	TRBJ1-5	CASSPLRSDRGLVRNQPQHF	TGTGCCAGCAGTCCCTTACGATCGGACAGGGGGCTAGTTCGCAATCAGCCCCAGCATTTT
TRBV6-6	.	.	TRBJ1-2	CASSTQGPLGDYGYTF	TGTGCCAGCAGTACCCAAGGCCCCCTGGGAGACTATGGCTACACCTTC
TRBV3-1	.	.	TRBJ1-1	CASSQDSRQTGTEAFF	TGTGCCAGCAGCCAAGATAGCCGACAGACAGGCACTGAAGCTTTCTTT
TRBV6-5	many	.	TRBJ2-7	CASSHRGGATYEQYF	TGTGCCAGCTCGCACCGGGGCGGGGCAACCTACGAGCAGTACTTC
TRBV10-3	medium-sized	.	TRBJ2-5	CAIGYRGQETQYF	TGTGCCATAGGATACCGGGGTCAAGAGACCCAGTACTTC
TRBV18	.	.	TRBJ1-1	CASSRGVEGEAFF	TGTGCCAGCTCCCGGGGCGTCGAGGGTGAAGCTTTCTTT
TRBV7-2	.	.	TRBJ2-3	CASSLRVDTQYF	TGTGCCAGCAGCTTGAGAGTAGATACGCAGTATTTT
TRBV7-6	.	TRBD2	TRBJ2-3	CASSLRLAGGLSTDTQYF	TGTGCCAGCAGCTTAAGGCTAGCGGGGGGGCTAAGCACAGATACGCAGTATTTT
TRBV11-2	many	.	TRBJ1-3	CASSLSRATGNTIYF	TGTGCCAGCAGCTTATCCAGGGCAACTGGAAACACCATATATTTT
TRBV20-1	many	.	TRBJ2-1	CSARDPKDLALDEQFF	TGCAGTGCTAGAGATCCCAAGGACTTGGCTTTGGATGAGCAGTTCTTC
TRBV5-1	.	TRBD1	TRBJ2-6	CASSEGTASGANVLTF	TGCGCCAGCAGCGAAGGGACAGCCTCTGGGGCCAACGTCCTGACTTTC
TRBV5-1	.	TRBD1	TRBJ1-1	CASSFTGGTEAFF	TGCGCCAGCAGCTTTACAGGGGGCACTGAAGCTTTCTTT
TRBV29-1	few	TRBD2	TRBJ2-5	CSVDSGGETQYF	TGCAGCGTTGATAGCGGGGGAGAGACCCAGTACTTC
TRBV20-1	few	.	TRBJ2-3	CSVRHTDTQYF	TGCAGTGTACGGCACACAGATACGCAGTATTTT
TRBV10-3	many	TRBD1	TRBJ2-3	CAISIGQGTDTQYF	TGTGCCATCAGCATTGGACAGGGCACAGATACGCAGTATTTT
TRBV7-9	few	.	TRBJ1-3	CASSYVPGQTGNTIYF	TGTGCCAGCAGTTACGTCCCGGGACAAACTGGAAACACCATATATTTT
TRBV6-1	many	.	TRBJ1-2	CASSERTYGYTF	TGTGCCAGCAGTGAACGGACGTATGGCTACACCTTC
TRBV4-3	.	.	TRBJ1-2	CASSQDAGRANYGYTF	TGCGCCAGCAGCCAAGATGCCGGCCGAGCTAACTATGGCTACACCTTC
TRBV7-9	few	TRBD1	TRBJ1-2	CASSLAAGGEYGYTF	TGTGCCAGCAGCTTAGCGGCAGGGGGAGAGTATGGCTACACCTTC
TRBV12-3/TRBV12-4	few	TRBD2	TRBJ2-5	CASSSSGLAAF	TGTGCCAGCAGTTCCTCGGGACTAGCGGCCTTC
TRBV5-1	many	TRBD1	TRBJ2-3	CASSSGQGMGDTQYF	TGCGCCAGCAGCTCTGGACAGGGGATGGGAGATACGCAGTATTTT
TRBV5-1	many	.	TRBJ2-2	CASSQGALNTGELFF	TGCGCCAGCAGCCAAGGGGCGCTTAACACCGGGGAGCTGTTTTTT
TRBV7-2	.	.	TRBJ2-7	CASSPTPGRTSEQYF	TGTGCCAGCAGCCCCACCCCGGGAAGGACCTCGGAGCAGTACTTC
TRBV29-1	.	.	TRBJ1-1	CSVYSGGSGTEAFF	TGCAGCGTTTATTCGGGAGGGAGTGGGACTGAAGCTTTCTTT
TRBV7-2	.	TRBD2	TRBJ2-4	CASSSNLLAGANIQYF	TGTGCCAGCAGCTCTAATCTACTAGCGGGAGCAAACATTCAGTACTTC